This TCR beta chain was recovered during a study of control samples from healthy donors and cancer patients. Assay used: immunoSEQ multiplex PCR; TCRdb lists only in-frame clones, some missing. Of 100,000 to 150,000 clones listed, approximately 84% were seen once; the top ten hold about 1.8%. V dropped 4 bases and J dropped 4 bases, with 8 bases sitting between them. CDR3 length equals 13 residues. The source material was blood. The chain carries TRBV12-3 or TRBV12-4 and TRBJ2-1; a weak D match, TRBD1 (6 bases). The sequence was collected from a man aged 18-30 years in good health. CDR3 loop: CASSSGTYNEQFF. CDR3 DNA: TGTGCCAGCAGTTCGGGGACATACAATGAGCAGTTCTTC.